The clone carrying this TCR beta chain appeared once. The antigen remains undetermined. The data derive from a study of PD-1 blockade in classical Hodgkin lymphoma. Findings of the study overall: The CD4+ diversity rise by C4D1 was clearest in complete responders. Reports described newly diagnosed patients as having lower baseline TCR diversity than healthy donors.

Sequenced by immunoSEQ multiplex PCR; TCRdb stores in-frame clones only, minus some. Of around 91,000 clones listed, about 89% are singletons. This CDR3 contains 15 residues. The germline V and J ends were trimmed by 0 bases and 1 base, with 9 bases remaining between them. The germline CDR1 and CDR2 sequences are SEHNR and FQNEAQ (reference sequence). With no exception, relapse followed autologous stem cell transplantation in all patients, and brentuximab vedotin exposure varied. The study recorded best responses of complete response, partial response or progressive disease. The J gene is TRBJ1-1, the V gene TRBV7-9, with D hard to call. This material consisted of peripheral blood mononuclear cells (PBMCs), taken at baseline. The sequence derives from a human donor with classical Hodgkin lymphoma. The CDR3: CASSLASPENTEAFF. Written as DNA, the CDR3 is TGTGCCAGCAGCTTAGCCTCTCCAGAGAACACTGAAGCTTTCTTT.